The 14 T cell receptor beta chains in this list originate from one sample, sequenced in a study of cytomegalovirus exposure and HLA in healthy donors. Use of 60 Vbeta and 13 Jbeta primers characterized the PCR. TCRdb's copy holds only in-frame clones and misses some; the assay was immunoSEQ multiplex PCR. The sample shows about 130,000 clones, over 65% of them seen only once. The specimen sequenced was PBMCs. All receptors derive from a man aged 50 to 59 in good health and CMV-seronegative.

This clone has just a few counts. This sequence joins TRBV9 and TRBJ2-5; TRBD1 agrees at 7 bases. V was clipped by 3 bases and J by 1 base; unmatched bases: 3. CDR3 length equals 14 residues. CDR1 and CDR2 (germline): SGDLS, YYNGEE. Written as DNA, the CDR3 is TGTGCCAGCAGCGGAGGGGGCCCCCAAGAGACCCAGTACTTC. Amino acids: CASSGGGPQETQYF.

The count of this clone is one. The CDR3 region is CASSSRQGNQPQHF. In DNA form, the CDR3 reads TGTGCCAGTAGTTCTCGACAGGGGAATCAGCCCCAGCATTTT. V usage is TRBV19 and J usage is TRBJ1-5, with 8 positions matching TRBD1. Germline lookup yields CDR1 LNHDA and CDR2 SQIVND (reference sequence). The V gene end was trimmed by 5 bases and the J gene end by 4 bases; junction bases not matched to a gene: 4. The CDR3 is 14 residues long.

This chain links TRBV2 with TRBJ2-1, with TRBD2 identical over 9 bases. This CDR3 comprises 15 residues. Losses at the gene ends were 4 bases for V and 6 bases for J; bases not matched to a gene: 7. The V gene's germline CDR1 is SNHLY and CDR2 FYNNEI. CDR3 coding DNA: TGTGCCAGCAGTGTGGCGGGGGGGCAGGGCAATGAGCAGTTCTTC. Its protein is CASSVAGGQGNEQFF. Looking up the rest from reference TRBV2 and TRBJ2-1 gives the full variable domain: EPEVTQTPSHQVTQMGQEVILRCVPISNHLYFYWYRQILGQKVEFLVSFYNNEISEKSEIFDDQFSVERPDGSNFTLKIRSTKLEDSAMYFCASSVAGGQGNEQFFGPGTRLTVL.

CDR3 coding DNA: TGTGCCACCAATCCGGGGACCGGGACAGGGAGGACTGAAGCTTTCTTT. Amino acid sequence: CATNPGTGTGRTEAFF. This sequence joins TRBV19 and TRBJ1-1; TRBD1 agrees at 9 bases. CDR3 length: 16 amino acids. The V gene's germline CDR1 is LNHDA and CDR2 SQIVND (reference sequence). After removal of 10 bases from V and 5 bases from J, the junction contained 17 bases not matched to a gene.

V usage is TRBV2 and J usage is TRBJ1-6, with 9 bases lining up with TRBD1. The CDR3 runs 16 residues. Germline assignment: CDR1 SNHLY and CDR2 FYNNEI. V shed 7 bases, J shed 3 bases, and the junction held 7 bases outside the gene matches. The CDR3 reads CASTGTGFIYNSPLHF. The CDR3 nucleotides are TGTGCCAGCACCGGGACAGGGTTCATCTATAATTCACCCCTCCACTTT. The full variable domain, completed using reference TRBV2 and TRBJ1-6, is EPEVTQTPSHQVTQMGQEVILRCVPISNHLYFYWYRQILGQKVEFLVSFYNNEISEKSEIFDDQFSVERPDGSNFTLKIRSTKLEDSAMYFCASTGTGFIYNSPLHFGNGTRLTVT.

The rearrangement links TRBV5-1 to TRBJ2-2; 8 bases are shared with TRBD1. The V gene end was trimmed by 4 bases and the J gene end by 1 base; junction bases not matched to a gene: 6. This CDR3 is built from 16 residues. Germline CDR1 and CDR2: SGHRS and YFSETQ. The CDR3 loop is CASSHDRGLNTGELFF. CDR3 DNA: TGCGCCAGCAGCCATGACAGGGGACTGAACACCGGGGAGCTGTTTTTT.

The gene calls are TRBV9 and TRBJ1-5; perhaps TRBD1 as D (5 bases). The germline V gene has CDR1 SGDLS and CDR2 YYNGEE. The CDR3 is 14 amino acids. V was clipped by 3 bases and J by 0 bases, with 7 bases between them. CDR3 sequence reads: CASSAGHSNQPQHF. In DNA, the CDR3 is TGTGCCAGCAGCGCAGGACATAGCAATCAGCCCCAGCATTTT.

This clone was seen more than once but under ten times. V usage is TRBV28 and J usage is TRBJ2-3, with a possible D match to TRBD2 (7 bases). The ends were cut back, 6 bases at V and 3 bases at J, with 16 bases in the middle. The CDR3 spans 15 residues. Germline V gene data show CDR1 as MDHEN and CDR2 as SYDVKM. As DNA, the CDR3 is TGTGCCAGCAGCGGGGGGCAGGGGAGGACAGATACGCAGTATTTT. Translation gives CASSGGQGRTDTQYF.

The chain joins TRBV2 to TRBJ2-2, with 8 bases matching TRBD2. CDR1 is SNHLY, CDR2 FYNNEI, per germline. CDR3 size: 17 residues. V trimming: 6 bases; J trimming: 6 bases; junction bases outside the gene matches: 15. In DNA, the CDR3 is TGTGCCAGCAGCGAGATCTCCGGACTAGCCGCCGCCGGGGAGCTGTTTTTT. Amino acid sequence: CASSEISGLAAAGELFF.

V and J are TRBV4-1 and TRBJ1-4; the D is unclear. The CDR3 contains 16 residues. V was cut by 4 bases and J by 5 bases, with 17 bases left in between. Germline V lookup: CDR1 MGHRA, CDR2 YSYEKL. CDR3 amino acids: CASSPKRGRRNEKLFF. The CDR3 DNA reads TGCGCCAGCAGCCCGAAGAGAGGCAGGAGGAATGAAAAACTGTTTTTT.

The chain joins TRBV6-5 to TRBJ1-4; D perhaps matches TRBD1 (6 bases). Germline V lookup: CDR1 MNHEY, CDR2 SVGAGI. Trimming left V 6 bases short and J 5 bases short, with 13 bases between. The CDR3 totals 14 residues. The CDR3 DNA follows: TGTGCCAGCAGCGCAGGGGTCGTGAATGAAAAACTGTTTTTT. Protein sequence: CASSAGVVNEKLFF.

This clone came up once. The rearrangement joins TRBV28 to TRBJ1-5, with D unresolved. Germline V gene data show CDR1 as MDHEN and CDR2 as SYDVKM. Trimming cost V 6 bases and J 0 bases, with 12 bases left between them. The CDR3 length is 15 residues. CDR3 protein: CASSRSGHSNQPQHF. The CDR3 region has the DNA TGTGCCAGCAGCCGGAGCGGGCATAGCAATCAGCCCCAGCATTTT.

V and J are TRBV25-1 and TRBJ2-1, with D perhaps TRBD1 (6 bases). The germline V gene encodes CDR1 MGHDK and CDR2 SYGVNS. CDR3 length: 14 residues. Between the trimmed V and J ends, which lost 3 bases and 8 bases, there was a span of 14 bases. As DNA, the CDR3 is TGTGCCAGCAGTGAGCTAGTGGGGGCGCATGAGCAGTTCTTC. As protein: CASSELVGAHEQFF. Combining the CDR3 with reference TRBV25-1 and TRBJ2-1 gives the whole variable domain EADIYQTPRYLVIGTGKKITLECSQTMGHDKMYWYQQDPGMELHLIHYSYGVNSTEKGDLSSESTVSRIRTEHFPLTLESARPSHTSQYLCASSELVGAHEQFFGPGTRLTVL.

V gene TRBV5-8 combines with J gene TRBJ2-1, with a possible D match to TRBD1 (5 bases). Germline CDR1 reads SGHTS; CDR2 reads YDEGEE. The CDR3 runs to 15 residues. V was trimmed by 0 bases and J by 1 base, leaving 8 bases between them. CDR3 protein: CASSLGQTSYNEQFF. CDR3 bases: TGTGCCAGCAGCTTGGGACAGACTTCCTACAATGAGCAGTTCTTC.